This passage covers 24 T cell receptor beta chains from one sample sequenced in a study of tissue T cells after allogeneic stem cell transplantation (dated by TCRdb to 2022 to 2024). The library came from the immunoSEQ multiplex PCR assay. TCRdb stores this immuneACCESS table with in-frame sequences only. Part of the clones is absent; in the studies checked, under half of the shortfall reflects unresolved V genes, and no reason is known for the rest. This sample is represented by about 5,700 clones; around 45% of them were singletons. The top ten clones comprise 13% to 15% of the sample. What this sample's time point label stands for: mouse harvest day 14 after allogeneic transplant. Each mouse graft consisted of 10^7 T-cell-depleted bone marrow cells plus 10^6 splenic CD5+ T cells and was given by tail vein injection. The specimen was gut tissue. The receptors were sampled from a female BALB/c mouse given C57BL/6 T cells with graft-versus-host disease after an allogeneic hematopoietic cell transplant.

This clone was found a few times. Mouse names are used for the genes. The part of the CDR3 DNA that was read is TGTGCCAGCTCTCTAACTGGGGGGGACTATGCTGAGCAGTTC. Translation gives CASSLTGGDYAEQF. From start to end, the CDR3 is CASSLTGGDYAEQFF. J is TRBJ2-1 and V is TRBV12-1; TRBD2 matches 10 bases. The read falls 1 residue short of the CDR3 end, and the missing part is taken from the germline J gene. J lost 2 bases, V lost 1 base, and 1 base had no gene match. CDR1 SGHSN and CDR2 HYEKVE come from the germline V gene. The CDR3 has 15 amino acids.

As for this clone: Mouse gene names apply. The CDR3 end lies 1 residue beyond the end of the read and is filled in from the germline J gene. The chain combines TRBV1 with TRBJ2-7, with 12 bases that match TRBD1. The germline gives CDR1 NSQYPW, CDR2 LRSPGD (reference sequence). This CDR3 has 15 amino acids. V trimming: 0 bases; J trimming: 6 bases; junction bases outside the gene matches: 3. The covered CDR3 bases are TGCACCTGCAGTGCAGAGGGACAGGGGGCTGGTGAACAGTAC. It translates to CTCSAEGQGAGEQY. The whole CDR3 protein reads CTCSAEGQGAGEQYF.

This clone has just a few counts. The gene names given are mouse names. CDR3 bases read: TGTGCCAGCGGGGGGGGGAGCTCCTATGAACAGTAC. Translated: CASGGGSSYEQY. In full, the CDR3 is CASGGGSSYEQYF. The chain employs TRBV3 and TRBJ2-7, with 7 bases matching TRBD2. The CDR3 extends 1 residue past the end of the read, so its final part is completed from the germline J gene. V was clipped by 8 bases and J by 0 bases; unmatched bases: 4. The CDR3 length is 13 residues. The V gene's germline CDR1 is SNHLY and CDR2 FYNGKV (reference sequence).

A word on this clone: Genes here carry mouse names. Sequencing ends 1 residue short of the CDR3 end; the germline J gene provides the rest. The same CDR3 is also encoded by other DNA sequences in this sample. V gene TRBV26 combines with J gene TRBJ1-1; no reliable D call. Trimming shortened V by 3 bases and J by 0 bases, and 5 bases separated the two germline ends. This CDR3 comprises 13 residues. Germline V gene lookup returns CDR1 KGHPV and CDR2 FQNQEV (reference sequence). The CDR3 loop reads CASSLTANTEVFF. CDR3 DNA, as far as it was read: TGTGCCAGCAGTCTCACTGCAAACACAGAAGTCTTC.

With respect to this clone: All gene names here are mouse names. The missing CDR3 end, 1 residue past where the read stops, is filled in from the germline J gene. The chain combines TRBV12-2 with TRBJ1-3; no firm D call. The germline V gene has CDR1 SGHLS and CDR2 HYDKME. The CDR3 has 14 residues. The V end lost 0 bases, the J end lost 0 bases, and 5 bases lay between the germline ends. CDR3 residues: CASSLGVSGNTLYF. CDR3 DNA (partial): TGTGCCAGCTCTCTCGGGGTTTCTGGAAATACGCTCTAT.

In this sample, this clone turned up once. Gene names refer to mouse genes. The covered CDR3 bases are TGTGCCAGCAGTGCCGGGACTTACCAAGACACCCAGTAC. Protein sequence: CASSAGTYQDTQY. The entire CDR3 sequence reads CASSAGTYQDTQYF. The J gene is TRBJ2-5, the V gene TRBV13-3, with a weak D call TRBD2 (6 bases). The sequenced fragment ends 1 residue before the CDR3 boundary, so the rest is inferred from the germline J gene. Germline CDR1 and CDR2: NNHDY and SYVADS. The CDR3 length is 14 residues. Trimming shortened V by 3 bases and J by 1 base, and 9 bases separated the two germline ends.

About this clone: Mouse gene names apply. The CDR3 end lies 1 residue beyond the end of the read and is filled in from the germline J gene. J is TRBJ1-4 and V is TRBV5, with 9 positions matching TRBD1. The CDR3 runs to 14 residues. Germline-derived CDR1 and CDR2 are LGHNA and YNLKQL (reference sequence). Germline trimming cut 4 bases from V and 7 bases from J; bases unmatched to any gene: 4. Partial CDR3 DNA: TGTGCCAGCAGCCCCCGGACAGGGGTCGAAAGATTATTT. This gives the protein CASSPRTGVERLF. The entire CDR3 reads CASSPRTGVERLFF.

This clone has only a few counts. Gene and germline names: mouse. The sequenced fragment ends 1 residue before the CDR3 boundary, so the rest is inferred from the germline J gene. The chain joins TRBV26 to TRBJ2-5, with 10 bases identical to TRBD2. After removal of 3 bases from V and 2 bases from J, the junction contained 2 bases not matched to a gene. The germline V gene has CDR1 KGHPV and CDR2 FQNQEV (reference sequence). The CDR3 has 15 amino acids. The CDR3 reads CASSLLGGVQDTQYF. CDR3 DNA (partial): TGTGCCAGCAGTCTACTGGGGGGGGTCCAAGACACCCAGTAC.

Comments on this clone: Each gene name is a mouse one. The read ends 1 residue early relative to the CDR3; the germline J gene fills the gap. This chain joins TRBV5 and TRBJ2-5, with 10 bases aligning to TRBD2. The CDR3 has 15 amino acids. V dropped 0 bases and J dropped 4; count of bases not matched to a gene: 1. CDR1 and CDR2 (germline): LGHNA, YNLKQL (reference sequence). The CDR3 loop is CASSQDWGGKDTQYF. CDR3 DNA, as far as it was read: TGTGCCAGCAGCCAAGACTGGGGGGGCAAAGACACCCAGTAC.

A few counts support this clone. Gene names refer to mouse genes. The CDR3 goes on 1 residue after the read ends, and that part is filled in from the germline J gene. The chain recombines TRBV26 with TRBJ2-7, with 7 bases identical to TRBD1. Germline V CDR1 and CDR2: KGHPV, FQNQEV (reference sequence). V lost 0 bases to trimming and J lost 1 base; unmatched junction nucleotides: 0. The CDR3 runs 14 residues. CDR3 sequence reads: CASSLSTGSYEQYF. The sequenced part of the CDR3 DNA is TGTGCCAGCAGTCTGTCGACAGGGTCCTATGAACAGTAC.

As for this clone: The genes and germline here are from mouse. The read ends 1 residue before the CDR3 terminus; that terminus is restored from the germline J gene. The rearrangement links TRBV3 to TRBJ1-4; D call uncertain. The CDR3 has 14 amino acids. V was trimmed by 2 bases and J by 0 bases, leaving 4 bases between them. Germline V gene lookup returns CDR1 SNHLY and CDR2 FYNGKV (reference sequence). The sequenced part of the CDR3 DNA is TGTGCCAGCAGCTTACAAATTTCCAACGAAAGATTATTT. This sequence encodes CASSLQISNERLF. The whole CDR3 protein is CASSLQISNERLFF.

About this clone itself: It is likely a read error: a sequence one base away is far more abundant. Germline and genes here are mouse. With the read ending 1 residue before the CDR3 end, the germline J gene is used to fill in that end. The chain employs TRBV2 and TRBJ2-7; 10 bases map to TRBD2. This CDR3 region has 14 residues. V shed 4 bases, J shed 7 bases, and the junction held 7 bases outside the gene matches. Germline V CDR1 and CDR2: LGHNA, YSYQKL. This chain's CDR3 is CASSPTGGPREQYF. The part of the CDR3 DNA that was read is TGTGCCAGCAGCCCGACTGGGGGGCCGAGGGAACAGTAC.

Of note for this clone: This probably arose from a read error, given a far larger clone one base away. These gene names are mouse names. The read stops 1 residue short of the end of the CDR3; the missing end is completed from the germline J gene. V usage is TRBV16 and J usage is TRBJ2-5; 11 positions match TRBD2. The CDR3 contains 15 residues. Germline CDR1 reads SGHSA; CDR2 reads FRNQAP. This CDR3 reads CARSSTGGAQDTQYF. The sequenced part of the CDR3 DNA is TGTGCACGCAGCTCCACTGGGGGGGCGCAAGACACCCAGTAC.

This clone came up a few times. Any gene name here is a mouse gene name. The read stops 1 residue short of the end of the CDR3; the missing end is completed from the germline J gene. This sequence joins TRBV1 and TRBJ1-3; 7 bases line up with TRBD1. The trim removed 1 base at V and 3 bases at J, leaving 0 bases unmatched. CDR1 NSQYPW and CDR2 LRSPGD come from the germline V gene (reference sequence). This CDR3 spans 14 amino acids. The CDR3 DNA, read in part, is TGCACCTGCAGTGCAGGACAGGGTGGAAATACGCTCTAT. Its translation: CTCSAGQGGNTLY. The whole CDR3 sequence reads CTCSAGQGGNTLYF.

By proportion, this clone is medium-sized (0.01 to 0.1%). These gene names are mouse names. The sequence runs out 1 residue before the end of the CDR3; the remainder is reconstructed from the germline J gene. The chain uses TRBV13-2 and TRBJ2-7; no firm D call. CDR1 and CDR2 (germline): NNHNN, SYGAGS (reference sequence). V shed 0 bases and J shed 0 bases, with 7 bases lying between them. The CDR3 length is 14 residues. CDR3: CASGDAVNSYEQYF. Incomplete CDR3 DNA: TGTGCCAGCGGTGATGCGGTCAACTCCTATGAACAGTAC.

Concerning this clone itself: Here the gene names and germline are mouse. The DNA ends 1 residue before the CDR3 does, and the rest of the CDR3 is filled in from the germline J gene. The rearrangement joins TRBV1 to TRBJ2-5; 8 nucleotides align to TRBD2. The V gene end was trimmed by 3 bases and the J gene end by 5 bases; junction bases not matched to a gene: 1. The CDR3 length is 13 residues. Germline V gives CDR1 NSQYPW, CDR2 LRSPGD (reference sequence). CDR3 DNA, as far as it was read: TGCACCTGCAGTGCTGGGGGGGGAGACACCCAGTAC. Translation: CTCSAGGGDTQY. The CDR3 as a whole reads CTCSAGGGDTQYF.

A few counts support this clone. Germline and genes: mouse. Sequencing ends 1 residue short of the CDR3 end; the germline J gene provides the rest. The V gene is TRBV23, the J gene TRBJ2-7; the table calls TRBD2, which could not be checked here. The CDR3 consists of 16 residues. Looked up from germline, CDR1 is KGHTA and CDR2 is FQNQQP. The CDR3 loop is CSSSQSGTGGSYEQYF. Partial CDR3 DNA: TGCTCCAGCAGTCAATCCGGGACTGGGGGCTCCTATGAACAGTAC.

Regarding this clone: These gene names are mouse names. CDR3 DNA (partial): TGTGCCAGCAGTCCGGACAATGCAAACTCCGACTACACC. This encodes CASSPDNANSDYT. The entire CDR3 sequence reads CASSPDNANSDYTF. The genes are TRBV4 and TRBJ1-2; a weak D match, TRBD1 (5 bases). The read terminates 1 residue before the CDR3 end, so the remaining end is supplied by the germline J gene. Trimming removed 6 bases at V and 0 bases at J, with 11 bases between. CDR1 is LGHDT and CDR2 is YNNKQL in the germline V gene (reference sequence). There are 14 residues in the CDR3.

This clone rates as medium-sized. The genes and germline here are from mouse. The CDR3 is cut off 1 residue early in the read; its end comes from the germline J gene. This sample includes further DNA sequences coding for the same CDR3. V and J are TRBV13-1 and TRBJ2-7; D uncertain. Germline V gene sequence: CDR1 NSHNY, CDR2 SYGAGN. The V end was cut by 0 bases, the J end by 4 bases, with 11 bases between. The CDR3 totals 14 residues. The CDR3 region is CASSDADKPYEQYF. CDR3 DNA, as far as it was read: TGTGCCAGCAGTGATGCAGACAAACCTTATGAACAGTAC.

This clone was seen a single time. The genes are named according to mouse. The CDR3 end is not reached by the read, which stops 1 residue before it; the germline J gene fills it in. The chain couples TRBV12-1 to TRBJ2-3; the D is unclear. Germline V gives CDR1 SGHSN, CDR2 HYEKVE. V was clipped by 0 bases and J by 0 bases, with 3 bases between them. CDR3 length equals 13 residues. The sequenced part of the CDR3 DNA is TGTGCCAGCTCTCTCGAGAGTGCAGAAACGCTGTAT. Its translation is CASSLESAETLY. Given in full, the CDR3 is CASSLESAETLYF.

A remark on this clone: Mouse names are used for the genes. The read terminates 1 residue ahead of where the CDR3 ends, so the germline J gene completes it. The chain employs TRBV23 and TRBJ2-3; the table's D gene call, TRBD2, was not cross checked with the DNA. CDR3 length: 16 amino acids. Germline V gene sequence: CDR1 KGHTA, CDR2 FQNQQP. The CDR3 DNA, read in part, is TGCTCCAGCAGTCAATCGGCCTGGGGGAGTGCAGAAACGCTGTAT. Its protein is CSSSQSAWGSAETLY. The full CDR3 protein is CSSSQSAWGSAETLYF. Filled out from reference TRBV23 and TRBJ2-3, the complete variable domain reads DAAVTQKPRYLIKMKGQEAEMKCIPEKGHTAVFWYQQKQSKELKFLIYFQNQQPLDQIDMVKERFSAVCPSSSLCSLGIRTCEAEDSALYLCSSSQSAWGSAETLYFGSGTRLTVL.

This clone has a single count. The genes are named according to mouse. The read gets to within 1 residue of the CDR3 end, and the germline J gene fills in the rest. The rearrangement joins TRBV16 to TRBJ2-5; 10 nucleotides line up with TRBD2. V was clipped by 1 base and J by 3 bases; unmatched bases: 1. CDR3 length: 15 amino acids. Germline CDR1 and CDR2: SGHSA and FRNQAP. The covered CDR3 bases are TGTGCAAGCAGCTTAGCTGGGGGGGCGCAAGACACCCAGTAC. Its translation is CASSLAGGAQDTQY. The full CDR3 protein reads CASSLAGGAQDTQYF.

This clone is labeled as large. Gene names refer to mouse genes. The read comes to an end 1 residue before the CDR3 does, leaving the germline J gene to fill in the end. The chain carries TRBV16 and TRBJ2-1; TRBD1 aligns across 9 bases. The CDR3 runs to 14 residues. In germline, CDR1 is SGHSA, CDR2 FRNQAP. With V trimmed by 3 bases and J by 6 bases, 3 bases remained unmatched. The CDR3 bases that were read are TGTGCAAGCAGCTTGGGACAGGGAGGTGCTGAGCAGTTC. This sequence encodes CASSLGQGGAEQF. The entire CDR3 protein reads CASSLGQGGAEQFF.

Turning to this clone: The gene symbols are mouse symbols. The sequence runs out 1 residue before the end of the CDR3; the remainder is reconstructed from the germline J gene. The V gene is TRBV26, the J gene TRBJ1-4; D not resolved. CDR1 and CDR2 (germline): KGHPV, FQNQEV (reference sequence). Trimming removed 4 bases at V and 0 bases at J, with 6 bases between. The CDR3 loop spans 14 amino acids. This CDR3 reads CASSPTVSNERLFF. CDR3 bases read: TGTGCCAGCAGTCCCACGGTTTCCAACGAAAGATTATTT.